Following are 11 T cell receptor beta chains from one sample sequenced in a study of monozygotic twins with inflammatory bowel disease. TCRdb re-called the 5' RACE reads and gives one entry per CDR3 protein, without DNA. Recorded here are some 200,000 distinct CDR3 sequences; the top ten clones represent more than 7.5%. The sample taken for sequencing was blood. These receptors all stem from a human donor with ulcerative colitis or Crohn's disease, or a healthy co-twin of an affected twin (not recorded which).

V gene TRBV12-3 or TRBV12-4 combines with J gene TRBJ2-2; TCRdb proposes TRBD1, but this gene call is untestable without DNA. This CDR3 spans 17 amino acids. The chain's CDR3 is CASSFDPGTANTGELFF.

The chain recombines TRBV7-9 with TRBJ2-3. The CDR3 is made up of 13 amino acids. The V gene's germline CDR1 is SEHNR and CDR2 FQNEAQ (reference sequence). The CDR3 protein is CASHRGDTDTQYF. The full variable domain, its missing parts supplied by reference TRBV7-9 and TRBJ2-3, is DTGVSQNPRHKITKRGQNVTFRCDPISEHNRLYWYRQTLGQGPEFLTYFQNEAQLEKSRLLSDRFSAERPKGSFSTLEIQRTEQGDSAMYLCASHRGDTDTQYFGPGTRLTVL.

CDR3 in amino acids: CASSLGGQDSNQPQHF. V is TRBV5-1 and J is TRBJ1-5; TCRdb gives TRBD1 as the D gene, but with no DNA this cannot be confirmed. Per germline, CDR1 SGHRS and CDR2 YFSETQ. The CDR3 contains 16 residues.

V usage is TRBV18 and J usage is TRBJ1-5. The CDR3 length is 14 residues. The V gene's germline CDR1 is KGHSH and CDR2 LQKENI. The chain's CDR3 is CASSPRSQDQPQHF. The whole variable domain, filled in from reference TRBV18 and TRBJ1-5, reads NAGVMQNPRHLVRRRGQEARLRCSPMKGHSHVYWYRQLPEEGLKFMVYLQKENIIDESGMPKERFSAEFPKEGPSILRIQQVVRGDSAAYFCASSPRSQDQPQHFGDGTRLSIL.

This rearrangement joins TRBV4-1 to TRBJ2-3; the TCRdb D gene call, TRBD2, has no DNA to confirm it. The CDR3 has 17 amino acids. The germline V gene has CDR1 MGHRA and CDR2 YSYEKL. CDR3: CASSQDASGAFTDTQYF.

The gene calls are TRBV5-4 and TRBJ2-3; TCRdb proposes TRBD1, but this gene call is untestable without DNA. The length of the CDR3 is 13 residues. Germline CDR1 reads SGHNT; CDR2 reads YYREEE (reference sequence). CDR3 amino acids: CASSLQGENTQYF.

The chain recombines TRBV6-5 with TRBJ1-2; TCRdb proposes TRBD1, but this gene call is untestable without DNA. Germline V CDR1 and CDR2: MNHEY, SVGAGI. This CDR3 spans 14 amino acids. This CDR3 reads CASSYLGQGYGYTF.

V is TRBV20-1 and J is TRBJ1-6; without DNA, the TCRdb call of TRBD1 cannot be checked. Germline V lookup: CDR1 DFQATT, CDR2 SNEGSKA (reference sequence). The CDR3 extends over 14 amino acids. CDR3 in amino acids: CSASRGTVDSPLHF.

This rearrangement joins TRBV20-1 to TRBJ2-7; the TCRdb call, TRBD1, lacks DNA for checking. Germline V gene data show CDR1 as DFQATT and CDR2 as SNEGSKA (reference sequence). This CDR3 is built from 16 residues. CDR3: CSARVLGGGTGGEQYF.

This chain links TRBV19 with TRBJ2-1; TCRdb indicates TRBD2, and absent DNA this call remains unverified. Germline loops: CDR1 LNHDA, CDR2 SQIVND (reference sequence). The CDR3 contains 14 residues. The CDR3 spells CASSGTSGRNEQFF.

The chain employs TRBV6-1 and TRBJ2-1. Per the germline V gene, CDR1 is MNHNS and CDR2 is SASEGT. This CDR3 is 14 amino acids long. The CDR3 here is CASSDYGVLYEQFF.